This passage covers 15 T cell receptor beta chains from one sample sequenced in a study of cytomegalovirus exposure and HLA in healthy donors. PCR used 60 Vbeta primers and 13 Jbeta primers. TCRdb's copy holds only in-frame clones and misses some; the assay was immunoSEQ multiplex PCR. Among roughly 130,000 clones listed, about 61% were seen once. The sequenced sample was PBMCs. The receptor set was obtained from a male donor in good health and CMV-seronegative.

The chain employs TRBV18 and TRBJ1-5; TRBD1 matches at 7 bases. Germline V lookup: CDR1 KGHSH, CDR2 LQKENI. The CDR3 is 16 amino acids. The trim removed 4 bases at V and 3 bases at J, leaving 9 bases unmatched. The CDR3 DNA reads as TGTGCCAGCTCACAGGGACAGCCGGGGGCCAATCAGCCCCAGCATTTT. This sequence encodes CASSQGQPGANQPQHF.

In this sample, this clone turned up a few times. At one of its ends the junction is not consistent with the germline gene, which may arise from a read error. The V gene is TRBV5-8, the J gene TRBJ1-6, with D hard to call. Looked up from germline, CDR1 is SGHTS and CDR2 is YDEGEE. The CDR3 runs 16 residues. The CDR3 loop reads CACSLLVSSYNSPLHF. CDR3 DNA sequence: TGTGCCTGCAGCTTGTTAGTGAGCTCCTATAATTCACCCCTCCACTTT.

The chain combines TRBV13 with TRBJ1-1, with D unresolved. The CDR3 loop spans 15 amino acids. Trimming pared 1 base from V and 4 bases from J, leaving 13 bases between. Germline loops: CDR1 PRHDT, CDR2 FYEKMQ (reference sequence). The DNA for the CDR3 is TGTGCCAGCAGCTTAGTGGCGGGTCTCGGCACTGAAGCTTTCTTT. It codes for CASSLVAGLGTEAFF.

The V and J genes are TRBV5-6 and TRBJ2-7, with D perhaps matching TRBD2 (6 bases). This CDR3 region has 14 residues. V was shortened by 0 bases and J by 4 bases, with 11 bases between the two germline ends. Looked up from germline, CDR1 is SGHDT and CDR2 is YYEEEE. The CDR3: CASSLAGVGYEQYF. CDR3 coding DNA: TGTGCCAGCAGCTTGGCGGGGGTAGGGTACGAGCAGTACTTC. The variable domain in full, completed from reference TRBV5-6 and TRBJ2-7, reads DAGVTQSPTHLIKTRGQQVTLRCSPKSGHDTVSWYQQALGQGPQFIFQYYEEEERQRGNFPDRFSGHQFPNYSSELNVNALLLGDSALYLCASSLAGVGYEQYFGPGTRLTVT.

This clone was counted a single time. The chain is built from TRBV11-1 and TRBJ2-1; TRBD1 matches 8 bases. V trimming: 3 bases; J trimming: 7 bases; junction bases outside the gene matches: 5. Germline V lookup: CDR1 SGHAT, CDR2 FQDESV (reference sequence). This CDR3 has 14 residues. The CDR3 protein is CASSLGRDRNEQFF. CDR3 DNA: TGTGCCAGCAGCTTGGGACGGGACAGGAATGAGCAGTTCTTC.

As DNA, the CDR3 is TGTGCCAGCAGTTACGGGGGGGTTGAAGCTTTCTTT. Translation gives CASSYGGVEAFF. The chain links TRBV6-5 to TRBJ1-1; D may be TRBD1 (5 bases). V was cut by 2 bases and J by 7 bases, with 8 bases left in between. Germline assignment: CDR1 MNHEY and CDR2 SVGAGI. The CDR3 sequence is 12 residues long.

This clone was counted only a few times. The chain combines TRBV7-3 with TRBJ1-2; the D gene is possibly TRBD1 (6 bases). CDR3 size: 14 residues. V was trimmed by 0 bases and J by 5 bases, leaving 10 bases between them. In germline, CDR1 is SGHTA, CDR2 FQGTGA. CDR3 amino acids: CASSLTGGAYGYTF. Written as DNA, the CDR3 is TGTGCCAGCAGCTTAACGGGGGGGGCGTATGGCTACACCTTC.

In DNA form, the CDR3 reads TGTGCCATCAGGCCCGGAGGAGACGCCGGGGCAGATACGCAGTATTTT. It encodes CAIRPGGDAGADTQYF. The chain has TRBV10-3 and TRBJ2-3, with D possibly being TRBD2 (5 bases). Deletions cut 6 bases from V and 4 bases from J, with 20 bases between. The CDR3 runs to 16 residues. Germline CDR1 reads ENHRY; CDR2 reads SYGVKD.

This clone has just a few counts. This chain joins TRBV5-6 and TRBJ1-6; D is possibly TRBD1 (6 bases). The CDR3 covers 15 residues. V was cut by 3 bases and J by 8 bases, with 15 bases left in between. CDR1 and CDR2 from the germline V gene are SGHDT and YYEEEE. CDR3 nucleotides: TGTGCCAGCAGCTCTACAGGGCTTAGGTATTCACCCCTCCACTTT. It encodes CASSSTGLRYSPLHF. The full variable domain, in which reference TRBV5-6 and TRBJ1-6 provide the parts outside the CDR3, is DAGVTQSPTHLIKTRGQQVTLRCSPKSGHDTVSWYQQALGQGPQFIFQYYEEEERQRGNFPDRFSGHQFPNYSSELNVNALLLGDSALYLCASSSTGLRYSPLHFGNGTRLTVT.

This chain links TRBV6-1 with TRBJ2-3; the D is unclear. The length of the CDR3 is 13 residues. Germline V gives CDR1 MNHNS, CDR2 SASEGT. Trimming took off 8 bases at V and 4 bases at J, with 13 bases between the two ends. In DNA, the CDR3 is TGTGCCAGCCACGAGAAAAATTCAGATACGCAGTATTTT. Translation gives CASHEKNSDTQYF.

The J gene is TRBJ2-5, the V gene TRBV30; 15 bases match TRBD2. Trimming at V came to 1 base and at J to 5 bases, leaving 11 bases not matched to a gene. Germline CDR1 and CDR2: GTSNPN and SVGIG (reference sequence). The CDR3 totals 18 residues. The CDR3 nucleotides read TGTGCCTGGAGTGGATTTTCGGGACTAGCGGGGGGTCGCGAGACCCAGTACTTC. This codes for CAWSGFSGLAGGRETQYF.

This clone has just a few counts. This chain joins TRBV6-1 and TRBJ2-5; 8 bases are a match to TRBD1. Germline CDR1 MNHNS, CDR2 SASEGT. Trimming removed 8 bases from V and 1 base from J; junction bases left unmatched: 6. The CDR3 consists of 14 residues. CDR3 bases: TGTGCCAGCGGGAAGACAGGGGTCCAAGAGACCCAGTACTTC. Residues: CASGKTGVQETQYF.

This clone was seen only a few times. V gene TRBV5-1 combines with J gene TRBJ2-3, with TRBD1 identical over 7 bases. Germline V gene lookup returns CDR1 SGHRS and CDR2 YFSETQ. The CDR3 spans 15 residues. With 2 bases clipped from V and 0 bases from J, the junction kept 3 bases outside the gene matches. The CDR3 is CASSLGGQSTDTQYF. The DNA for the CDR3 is TGCGCCAGCAGCTTAGGGGGACAGAGCACAGATACGCAGTATTTT.

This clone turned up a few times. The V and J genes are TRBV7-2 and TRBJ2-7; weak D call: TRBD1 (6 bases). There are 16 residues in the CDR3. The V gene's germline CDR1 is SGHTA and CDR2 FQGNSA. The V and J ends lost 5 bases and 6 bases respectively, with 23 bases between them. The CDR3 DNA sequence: TGTGCCAGCAGCCCCGTACAATCTGTTCAGGGGATCGAGCAGTACTTC. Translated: CASSPVQSVQGIEQYF.

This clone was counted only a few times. The CDR3 region is CASSLAERQAQYF. CDR3 DNA: TGCGCCAGCAGCTTGGCGGAAAGACAAGCCCAGTACTTC. The rearrangement joins TRBV5-1 to TRBJ2-5; D is unresolved. This CDR3 region has 13 residues. Germline V gene data show CDR1 as SGHRS and CDR2 as YFSETQ. V lost 0 bases and J lost 9, with 12 bases in between.